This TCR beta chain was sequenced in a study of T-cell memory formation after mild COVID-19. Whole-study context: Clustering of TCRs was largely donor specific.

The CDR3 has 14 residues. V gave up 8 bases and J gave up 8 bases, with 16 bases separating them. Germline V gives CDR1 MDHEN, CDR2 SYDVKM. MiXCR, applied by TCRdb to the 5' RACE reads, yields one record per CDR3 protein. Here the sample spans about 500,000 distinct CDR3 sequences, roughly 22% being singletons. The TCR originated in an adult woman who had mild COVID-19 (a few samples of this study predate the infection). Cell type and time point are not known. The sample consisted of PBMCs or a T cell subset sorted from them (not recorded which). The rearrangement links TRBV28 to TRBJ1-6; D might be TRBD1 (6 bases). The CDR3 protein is CASREGTQHSPLHF. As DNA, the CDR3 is TGTGCCAGCCGGGAAGGGACACAGCATTCACCCCTCCACTTT.